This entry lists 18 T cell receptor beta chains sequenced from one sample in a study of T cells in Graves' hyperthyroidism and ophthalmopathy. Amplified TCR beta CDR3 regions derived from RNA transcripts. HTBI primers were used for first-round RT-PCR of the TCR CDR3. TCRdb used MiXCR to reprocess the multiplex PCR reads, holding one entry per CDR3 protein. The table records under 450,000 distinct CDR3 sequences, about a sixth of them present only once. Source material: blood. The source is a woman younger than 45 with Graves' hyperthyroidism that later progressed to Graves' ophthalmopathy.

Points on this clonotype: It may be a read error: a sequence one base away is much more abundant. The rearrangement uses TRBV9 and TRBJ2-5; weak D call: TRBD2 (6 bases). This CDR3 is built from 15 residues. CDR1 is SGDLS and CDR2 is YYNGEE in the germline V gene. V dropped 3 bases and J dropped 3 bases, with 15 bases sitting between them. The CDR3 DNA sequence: TGTGCCAGCAGCGAACTTATAGCGGAAAAAGAGACCCAGTACTTC. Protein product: CASSELIAEKETQYF.

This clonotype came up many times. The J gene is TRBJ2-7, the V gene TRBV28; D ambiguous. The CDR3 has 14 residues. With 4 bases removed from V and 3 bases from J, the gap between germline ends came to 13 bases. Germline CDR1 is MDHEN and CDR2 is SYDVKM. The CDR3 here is CASSYPGRGYEQYF. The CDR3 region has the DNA TGTGCCAGCAGTTACCCGGGTAGAGGCTACGAGCAGTACTTC.

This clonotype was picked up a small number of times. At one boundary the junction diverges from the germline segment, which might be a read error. The CDR3 region has the DNA TGTACCAGCAGTGACGTTGGGGACCTGGGGTATGGCTACACCTTC. It is translated as CTSSDVGDLGYGYTF. This chain uses TRBV6-1 with TRBJ1-2; a weak D match, TRBD1 (5 bases). Germline assignment: CDR1 MNHNS and CDR2 SASEGT. The length of the CDR3 is 15 residues.

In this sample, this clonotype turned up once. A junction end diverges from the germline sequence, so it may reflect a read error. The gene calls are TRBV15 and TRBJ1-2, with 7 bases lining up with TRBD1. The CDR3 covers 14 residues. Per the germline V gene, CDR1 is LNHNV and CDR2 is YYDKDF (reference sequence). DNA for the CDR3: TGTGTCACCAGCGGCCGAGGGGGCCTCTATGGCTACACCTTC. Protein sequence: CVTSGRGGLYGYTF.

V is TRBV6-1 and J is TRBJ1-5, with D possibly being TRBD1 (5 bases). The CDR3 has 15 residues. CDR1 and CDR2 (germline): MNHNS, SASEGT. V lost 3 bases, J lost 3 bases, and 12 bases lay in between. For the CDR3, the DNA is TGTGCCAGCAGTGACCACCGGGGCGCCAATCAGCCCCAGCATTTT. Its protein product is CASSDHRGANQPQHF.

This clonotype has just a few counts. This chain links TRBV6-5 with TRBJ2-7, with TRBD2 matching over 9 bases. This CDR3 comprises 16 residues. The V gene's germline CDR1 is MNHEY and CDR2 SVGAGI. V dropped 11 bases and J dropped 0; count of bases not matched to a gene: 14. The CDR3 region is CAGTLIAGASSYEQYF. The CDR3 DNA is TGTGCCGGCACCCTGATAGCGGGGGCCTCCTCCTACGAGCAGTACTTC.

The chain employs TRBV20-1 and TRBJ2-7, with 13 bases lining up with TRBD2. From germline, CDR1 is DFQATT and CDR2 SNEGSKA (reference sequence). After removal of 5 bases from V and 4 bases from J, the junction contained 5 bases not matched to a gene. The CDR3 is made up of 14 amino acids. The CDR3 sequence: CSAFGLAGEYEQYF. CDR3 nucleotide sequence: TGCAGTGCTTTCGGACTAGCGGGGGAGTACGAGCAGTACTTC.

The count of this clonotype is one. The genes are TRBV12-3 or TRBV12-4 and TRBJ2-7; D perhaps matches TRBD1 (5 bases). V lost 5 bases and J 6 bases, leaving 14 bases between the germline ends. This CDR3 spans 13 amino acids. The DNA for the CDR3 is TGTGCCAGCAGTGGGGTGCAGGGATCCGAGCAGTACTTC. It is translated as CASSGVQGSEQYF.

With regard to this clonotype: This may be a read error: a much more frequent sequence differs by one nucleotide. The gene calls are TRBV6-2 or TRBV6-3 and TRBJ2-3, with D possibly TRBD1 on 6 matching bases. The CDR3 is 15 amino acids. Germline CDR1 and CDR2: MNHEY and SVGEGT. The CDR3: CVSLQGFFRADTQYF. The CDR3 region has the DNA TGTGTCAGCCTACAGGGCTTCTTTAGGGCAGATACGCAGTATTTT.

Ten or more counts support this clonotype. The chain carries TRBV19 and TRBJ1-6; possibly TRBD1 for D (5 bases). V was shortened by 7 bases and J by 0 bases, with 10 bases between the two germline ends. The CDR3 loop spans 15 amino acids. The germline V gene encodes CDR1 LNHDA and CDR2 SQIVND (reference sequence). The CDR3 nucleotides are TGTGCCAGTACCCCCGACAGCTCCTATAATTCACCCCTCCACTTT. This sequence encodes CASTPDSSYNSPLHF.

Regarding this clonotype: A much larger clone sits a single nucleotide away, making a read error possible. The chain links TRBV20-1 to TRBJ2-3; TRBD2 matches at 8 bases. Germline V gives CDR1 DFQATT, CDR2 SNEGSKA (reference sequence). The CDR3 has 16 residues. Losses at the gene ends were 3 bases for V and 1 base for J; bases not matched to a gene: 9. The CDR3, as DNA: TGCAGTGCTAGGGGCGGGAGGAACCGTGGCACAGATACGCAGTATTTT. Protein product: CSARGGRNRGTDTQYF.

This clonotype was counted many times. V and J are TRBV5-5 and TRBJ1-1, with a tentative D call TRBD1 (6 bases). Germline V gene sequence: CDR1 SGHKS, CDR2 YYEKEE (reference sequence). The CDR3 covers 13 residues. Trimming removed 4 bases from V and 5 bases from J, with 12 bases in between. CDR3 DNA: TGTGCCAGCAGCATACAGGGTGATACTGAAGCTTTCTTT. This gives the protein CASSIQGDTEAFF.

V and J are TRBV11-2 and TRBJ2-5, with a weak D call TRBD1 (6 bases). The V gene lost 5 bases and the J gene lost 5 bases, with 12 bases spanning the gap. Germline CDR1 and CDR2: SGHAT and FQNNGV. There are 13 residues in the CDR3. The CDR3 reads CASSRTGSETQYF. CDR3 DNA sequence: TGTGCCAGCAGCCGAACAGGGTCCGAGACCCAGTACTTC.

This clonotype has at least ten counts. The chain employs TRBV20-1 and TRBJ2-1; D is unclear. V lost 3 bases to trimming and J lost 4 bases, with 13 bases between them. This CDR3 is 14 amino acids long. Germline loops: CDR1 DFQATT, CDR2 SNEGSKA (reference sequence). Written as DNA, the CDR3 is TGCAGTGCTAGTTTCACAATCTCATACAATGAGCAGTTCTTC. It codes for CSASFTISYNEQFF.

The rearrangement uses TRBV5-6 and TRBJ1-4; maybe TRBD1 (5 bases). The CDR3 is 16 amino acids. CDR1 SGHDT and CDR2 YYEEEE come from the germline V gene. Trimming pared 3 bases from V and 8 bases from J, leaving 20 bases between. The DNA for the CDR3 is TGTGCCAGCAGCTCCCGAAGGGTCCTGGGGGGAGAAAAACTGTTTTTT. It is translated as CASSSRRVLGGEKLFF.

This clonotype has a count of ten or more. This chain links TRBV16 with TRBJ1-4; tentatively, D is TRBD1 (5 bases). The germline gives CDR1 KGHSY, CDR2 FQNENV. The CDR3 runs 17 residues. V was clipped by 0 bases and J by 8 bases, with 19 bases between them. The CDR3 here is CASSQSDGHLLAEKLFF. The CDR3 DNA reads TGTGCCAGCAGCCAATCGGACGGACACCTCCTCGCCGAAAAACTGTTTTTT. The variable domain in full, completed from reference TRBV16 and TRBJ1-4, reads GEEVAQTPKHLVRGEGQKAKLYCAPIKGHSYVFWYQQVLKNEFKFLISFQNENVFDETGMPKERFSAKCLPNSPCSLEIQATKLEDSAVYFCASSQSDGHLLAEKLFFGSGTQLSVL.

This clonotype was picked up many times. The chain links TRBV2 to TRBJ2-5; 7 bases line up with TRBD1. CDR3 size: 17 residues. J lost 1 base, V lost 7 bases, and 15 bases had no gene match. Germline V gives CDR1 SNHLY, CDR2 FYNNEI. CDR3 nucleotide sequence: TGTGCCAGCACTCCACTCGGCCCAGGGGGTTTCCAAGAGACCCAGTACTTC. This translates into CASTPLGPGGFQETQYF.

The CDR3 nucleotides read TGTGCCTGGAGTGCGAGACAGGGCCCTCGGCCCCAGCATTTT. This encodes CAWSARQGPRPQHF. This chain connects TRBV30 to TRBJ1-5; TRBD1 matches 7 bases. Germline CDR1 is GTSNPN and CDR2 is SVGIG (reference sequence). The CDR3 is 14 amino acids. V trimming: 1 base; J trimming: 9 bases; junction bases outside the gene matches: 9.